This paragraph reports one TCR beta chain. The table came from immunoSEQ multiplex PCR; TCRdb's copy has only in-frame clones and leaves some out. The table lists about 160,000 clones, approximately 91% of them singletons. The data derive from a study of lymphopenia after photon versus proton radiotherapy. The CDR3 runs to 14 residues. V was pared by 6 bases and J by 0 bases, with 5 bases of the junction left unmatched. CDR1 and CDR2 from the germline V gene are MNHNY and SVGAGI (reference sequence). The sequencing used peripheral blood, collected from a patient treated with photon-based radiotherapy. The TCR sequence derives from a man in his forties or fifties with gastric cancer. The chain joins TRBV6-6 to TRBJ2-7; 7 bases map to TRBD2. In DNA form, the CDR3 reads TGTGCCAGCAGCTCACTAGCGAGCTCCTACGAGCAGTACTTC. Amino acids: CASSSLASSYEQYF.